This T cell receptor (beta chain) was documented in a study of blood T cell repertoires in COVID-19. At the level of the study: Samples representing acute and convalescent COVID-19 were sourced from the United States, Italy and Spain. PBMCs, B-cell-depleted T cells, or T cells were the source of the cDNA or gDNA that made up the material.

J gave up 7 bases and V 0 bases, and 4 bases lay outside the gene matches. The CDR3 consists of 14 residues. Germline CDR1 is SGDLS and CDR2 is YYNGEE. During active infection, Seattle patients enrolled and were then monitored through disease. Original methodology: Reference gene primer amplification gave nucleated cell count estimates. Assay: immunoSEQ multiplex PCR; the TCRdb copy retains only in-frame clones and omits some. Clonal size and the V and J genes are those of that table, whereas D and trimming came from the DNA. The data show about 92,000 clones, 70% to 90% seen once. The source material was peripheral blood. The receptor comes from a woman aged 55-70 years with COVID-19, enrolled during active disease. The chain recombines TRBV9 with TRBJ1-2; TRBD1 matches 9 bases. As DNA, the CDR3 is TGTGCCAGCAGCGTAGACAGGGGGCGAGTTGGCTACACCTTC. Amino acid sequence: CASSVDRGRVGYTF. Looking up the rest from reference TRBV9 and TRBJ1-2 gives the full variable domain: DSGVTQTPKHLITATGQRVTLRCSPRSGDLSVYWYQQSLDQGLQFLIQYYNGEERAKGNILERFSAQQFPDLHSELNLSSLELGDSALYFCASSVDRGRVGYTFGSGTRLTVV.